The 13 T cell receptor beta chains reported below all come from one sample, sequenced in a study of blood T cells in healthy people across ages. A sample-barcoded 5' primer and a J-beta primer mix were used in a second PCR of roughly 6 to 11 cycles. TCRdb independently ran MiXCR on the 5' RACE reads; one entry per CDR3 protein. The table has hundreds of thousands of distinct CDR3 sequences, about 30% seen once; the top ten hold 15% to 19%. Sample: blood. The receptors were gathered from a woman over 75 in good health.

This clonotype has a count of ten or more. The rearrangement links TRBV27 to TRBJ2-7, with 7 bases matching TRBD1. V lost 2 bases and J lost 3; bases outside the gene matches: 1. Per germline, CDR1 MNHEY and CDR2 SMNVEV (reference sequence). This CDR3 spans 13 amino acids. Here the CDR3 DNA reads TGTGCCAGCAGTTTACGGGACAGCTACGAGCAGTACTTC. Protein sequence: CASSLRDSYEQYF.

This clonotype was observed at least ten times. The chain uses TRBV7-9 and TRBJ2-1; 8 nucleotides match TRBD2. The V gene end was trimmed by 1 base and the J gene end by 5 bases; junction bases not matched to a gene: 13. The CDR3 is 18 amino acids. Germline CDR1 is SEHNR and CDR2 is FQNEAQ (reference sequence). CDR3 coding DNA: TGTGCCAGCAGCTTAGGGACCCGATTCGAGCGGGGGCACAATGAGCAGTTCTTC. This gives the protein CASSLGTRFERGHNEQFF.

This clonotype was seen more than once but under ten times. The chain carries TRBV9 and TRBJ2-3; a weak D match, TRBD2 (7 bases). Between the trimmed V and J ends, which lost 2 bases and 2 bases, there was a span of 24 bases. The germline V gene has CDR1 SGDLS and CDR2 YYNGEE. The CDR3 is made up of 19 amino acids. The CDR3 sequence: CASSVHQGGGRGHTDTQYF. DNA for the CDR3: TGTGCCAGCAGCGTCCATCAGGGAGGGGGAAGGGGCCACACAGATACGCAGTATTTT.

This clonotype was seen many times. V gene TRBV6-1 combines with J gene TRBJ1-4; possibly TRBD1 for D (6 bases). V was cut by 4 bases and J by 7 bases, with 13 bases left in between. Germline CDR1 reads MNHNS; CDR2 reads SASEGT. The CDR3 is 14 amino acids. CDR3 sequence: CASSGGRRSEKLFF. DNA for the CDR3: TGTGCCAGCAGTGGGGGGCGCCGGTCTGAAAAACTGTTTTTT.

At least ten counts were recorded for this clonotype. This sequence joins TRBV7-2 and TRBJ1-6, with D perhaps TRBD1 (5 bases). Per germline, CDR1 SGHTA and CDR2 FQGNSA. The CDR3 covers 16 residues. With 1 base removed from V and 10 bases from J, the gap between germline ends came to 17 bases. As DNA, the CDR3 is TGTGCCAGCAGCTTAGACGGGGGACGGCCATCATCACCCCTCCACTTT. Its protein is CASSLDGGRPSSPLHF.

CDR3 nucleotide sequence: TGTGCCAGCAGTTACTCAGAAGTGAACACTGAAGCTTTCTTT. As protein: CASSYSEVNTEAFF. The chain uses TRBV6-5 and TRBJ1-1; D remains unclear. Trimming took off 0 bases at V and 0 bases at J, with 5 bases between the two ends. This CDR3 comprises 14 residues. The V gene's germline CDR1 is MNHEY and CDR2 SVGAGI.

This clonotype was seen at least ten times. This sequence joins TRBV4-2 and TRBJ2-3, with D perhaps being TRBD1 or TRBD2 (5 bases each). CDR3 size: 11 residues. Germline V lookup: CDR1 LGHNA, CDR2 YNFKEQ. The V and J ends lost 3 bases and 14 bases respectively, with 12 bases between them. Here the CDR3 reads CASSQGTGVYF. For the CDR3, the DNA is TGTGCCAGCAGCCAGGGGACCGGTGTGTATTTT.

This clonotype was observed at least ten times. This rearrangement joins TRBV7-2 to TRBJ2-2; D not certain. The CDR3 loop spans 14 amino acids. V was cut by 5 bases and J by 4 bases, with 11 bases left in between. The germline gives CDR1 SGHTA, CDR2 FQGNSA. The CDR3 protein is CASSLLLTTGELFF. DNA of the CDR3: TGTGCCAGCAGCCTTCTTCTGACCACCGGGGAGCTGTTTTTT. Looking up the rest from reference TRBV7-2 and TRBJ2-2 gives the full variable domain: GAGVSQSPSNKVTEKGKDVELRCDPISGHTALYWYRQSLGQGLEFLIYFQGNSAPDKSGLPSDRFSAERTGGSVSTLTIQRTQQEDSAVYLCASSLLLTTGELFFGEGSRLTVL.

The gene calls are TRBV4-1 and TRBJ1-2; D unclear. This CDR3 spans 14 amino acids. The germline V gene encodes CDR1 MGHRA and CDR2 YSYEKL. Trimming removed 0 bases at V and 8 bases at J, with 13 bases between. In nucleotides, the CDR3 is TGCGCCAGCAGCCAAGATGTTAGATCCCGAGGCTACACCTTC. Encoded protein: CASSQDVRSRGYTF.

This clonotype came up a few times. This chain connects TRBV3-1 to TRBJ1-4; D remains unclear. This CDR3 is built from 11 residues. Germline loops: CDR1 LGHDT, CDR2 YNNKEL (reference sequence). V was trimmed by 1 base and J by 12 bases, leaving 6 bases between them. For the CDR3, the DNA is TGTGCCAGCAGCCAAGCTGGGGAACTGTTTTTT. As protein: CASSQAGELFF. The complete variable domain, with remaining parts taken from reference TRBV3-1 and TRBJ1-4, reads DTAVSQTPKYLVTQMGNDKSIKCEQNLGHDTMYWYKQDSKKFLKIMFSYNNKELIINETVPNRFSPKSPDKAHLNLHINSLELGDSAVYFCASSQAGELFFGSGTQLSVL.

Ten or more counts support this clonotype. CDR3 DNA sequence: TGCAGTGCTAGAGCAGTCGTAAGGGACAGGGGGTACGAGCAGTACTTC. Translated, it gives CSARAVVRDRGYEQYF. The V call is TRBV20-1, the J call TRBJ2-7; TRBD1 aligns across 11 bases. The V segment lost 1 base and the J segment 4 bases; nucleotides outside the gene matches: 9. From germline, CDR1 is DFQATT and CDR2 SNEGSKA (reference sequence). There are 16 residues in the CDR3.

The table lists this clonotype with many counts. CDR3 bases: TGTGCCAGCAGCTTGGGGGAGAGCACAGATACGCAGTATTTT. Amino acids: CASSLGESTDTQYF. The rearrangement uses TRBV5-5 and TRBJ2-3; the D gene is possibly TRBD2 (5 bases). This CDR3 comprises 14 residues. Germline CDR1 is SGHKS and CDR2 is YYEKEE (reference sequence). V was trimmed by 0 bases and J by 0 bases, leaving 5 bases between them. The complete variable domain, with remaining parts taken from reference TRBV5-5 and TRBJ2-3, reads DAGVTQSPTHLIKTRGQQVTLRCSPISGHKSVSWYQQVLGQGPQFIFQYYEKEERGRGNFPDRFSARQFPNYSSELNVNALLLGDSALYLCASSLGESTDTQYFGPGTRLTVL.

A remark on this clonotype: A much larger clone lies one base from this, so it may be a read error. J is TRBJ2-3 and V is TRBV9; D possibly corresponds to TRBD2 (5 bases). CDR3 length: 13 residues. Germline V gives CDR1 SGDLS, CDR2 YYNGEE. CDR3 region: CTSSGVGTDTQYF. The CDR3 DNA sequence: TGTACCAGCAGCGGAGTCGGCACAGATACGCAGTATTTT.